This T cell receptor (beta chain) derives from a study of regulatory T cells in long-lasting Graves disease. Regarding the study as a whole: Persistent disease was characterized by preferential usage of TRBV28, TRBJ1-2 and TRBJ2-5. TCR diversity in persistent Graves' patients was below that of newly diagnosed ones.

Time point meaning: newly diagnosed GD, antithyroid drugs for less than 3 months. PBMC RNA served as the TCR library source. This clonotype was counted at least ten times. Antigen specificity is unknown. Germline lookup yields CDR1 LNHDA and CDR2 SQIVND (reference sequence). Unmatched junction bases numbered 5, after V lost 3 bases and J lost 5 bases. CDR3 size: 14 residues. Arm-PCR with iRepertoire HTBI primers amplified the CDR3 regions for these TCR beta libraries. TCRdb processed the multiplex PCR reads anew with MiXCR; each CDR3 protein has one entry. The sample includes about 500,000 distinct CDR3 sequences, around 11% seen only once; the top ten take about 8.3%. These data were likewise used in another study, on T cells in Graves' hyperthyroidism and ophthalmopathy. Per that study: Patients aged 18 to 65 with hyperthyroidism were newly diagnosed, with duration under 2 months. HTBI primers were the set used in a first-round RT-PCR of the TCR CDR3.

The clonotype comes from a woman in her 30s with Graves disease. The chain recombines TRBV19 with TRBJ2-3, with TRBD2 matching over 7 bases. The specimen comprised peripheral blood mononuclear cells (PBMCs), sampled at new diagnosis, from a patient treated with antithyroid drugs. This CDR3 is CASSIGLEGDTQYF. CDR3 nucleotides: TGTGCCAGTAGTATCGGACTAGAAGGAGATACGCAGTATTTT. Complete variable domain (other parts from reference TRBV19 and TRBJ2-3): DGGITQSPKYLFRKEGQNVTLSCEQNLNHDAMYWYRQDPGQGLRLIYYSQIVNDFQKGDIAEGYSVSREKKESFPLTVTSAQKNPTAFYLCASSIGLEGDTQYFGPGTRLTVL.